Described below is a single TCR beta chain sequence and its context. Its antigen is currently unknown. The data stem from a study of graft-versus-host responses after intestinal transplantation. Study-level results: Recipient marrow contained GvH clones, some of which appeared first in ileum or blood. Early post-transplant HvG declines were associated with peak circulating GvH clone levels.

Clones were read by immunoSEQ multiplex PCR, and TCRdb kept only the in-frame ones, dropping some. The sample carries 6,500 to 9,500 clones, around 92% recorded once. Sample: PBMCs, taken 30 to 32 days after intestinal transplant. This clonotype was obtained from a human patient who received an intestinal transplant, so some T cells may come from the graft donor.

The CDR3, as DNA: TGTGCCAGCAGCTCCCGGAACAGACAAGAGACCCAGTACTTC. Translated: CASSSRNRQETQYF. J is TRBJ2-5 and V is TRBV11-2; D is unclear. The CDR3 sequence is 14 residues long. Trimming took 4 bases from V and 2 from J, leaving 11 bases between them. The germline V gene has CDR1 SGHAT and CDR2 FQNNGV. The full variable domain, in which reference TRBV11-2 and TRBJ2-5 provide the parts outside the CDR3, is EAGVAQSPRYKIIEKRQSVAFWCNPISGHATLYWYQQILGQGPKLLIQFQNNGVVDDSQLPKDRFSAERLKGVDSTLKIQPAKLEDSAVYLCASSSRNRQETQYFGPGTRLLVL.